The rows below give T cell receptor beta chains drawn from one sample of a study of blood T cell repertoires in COVID-19. Some clones are missing from TCRdb's copy, which holds only in-frame ones; the method was immunoSEQ multiplex PCR. Among around 700,000 clones, around 89% were seen once, and the ten largest hold about 0.26%. Specimen: peripheral blood. Every receptor here comes from a young woman with acute or convalescent COVID-19. CDR3s include the opening cysteine and the closing phenylalanine or tryptophan. Each record gives: clone size, D gene, V gene, J gene, CDR3 protein, CDR3 DNA. D genes are given only for firm matches. Not all rows give a size; the values are once, few, many and, for expanded clones, a class.

-	TRBD2	TRBV7-2	TRBJ2-2	CASSFQAGGNTGELFF	TGTGCCAGCAGCTTTCAAGCGGGGGGGAACACCGGGGAGCTGTTTTTT
-	-	TRBV7-2	TRBJ1-1	CASSPRPGNTEAFF	TGTGCCAGCAGCCCCAGACCGGGGAACACTGAAGCTTTCTTT
-	TRBD2	TRBV5-1	TRBJ2-1	CASSLRASGVSNEQFF	TGCGCCAGCAGCTTGCGGGCTAGCGGGGTCAGCAATGAGCAGTTCTTC
-	-	TRBV27	TRBJ2-1	CASSLRGSYNEQFF	TGTGCCAGCAGTTTACGAGGGTCCTACAATGAGCAGTTCTTC
-	-	TRBV3-1/TRBV3-2	TRBJ1-2	CASSYREWGYTF	TGTGCCAGCAGCTACAGGGAGTGGGGCTACACCTTC
-	-	TRBV12-3/TRBV12-4	TRBJ1-1	CASSLGGLGAFF	TGTGCCAGCTCATTGGGGGGATTGGGTGCTTTCTTT
-	-	TRBV10-3	TRBJ1-1	CATVQGERTEAFF	TGTGCCACCGTACAGGGAGAGAGGACTGAAGCTTTCTTT
-	-	TRBV6-5	TRBJ2-3	CASSQTSTDTQYF	TGTGCCAGCAGTCAGACTAGCACAGATACGCAGTATTTT
-	TRBD2	TRBV10-1	TRBJ2-7	CASSDSGGFGEQYF	TGCGCCAGCAGTGATAGCGGGGGGTTTGGTGAGCAGTACTTC
-	-	TRBV9	TRBJ1-1	CASTPYGGTRGTEAFF	TGTGCCAGCACCCCCTACGGGGGGACCCGAGGCACTGAAGCTTTCTTT
once	TRBD1	TRBV4-1	TRBJ2-4	CASSQGQGAQNIQYF	TGCGCCAGCAGCCAGGGACAGGGGGCGCAAAACATTCAGTACTTC
-	-	TRBV20-1	TRBJ1-2	CSARDTNGYTF	TGCAGTGCCAGGGACACGAATGGCTACACCTTC
few	-	TRBV29-1	TRBJ1-2	CSVEDGSNYGYTF	TGCAGCGTTGAAGACGGGAGTAACTATGGCTACACCTTC
-	TRBD1	TRBV18	TRBJ1-2	CASSPLRTGRDYGYTF	TGTGCCAGCTCACCTCTACGGACAGGGAGGGACTATGGCTACACCTTC
-	TRBD1	TRBV24-1	TRBJ2-5	CATSEWTGGEETQYF	TGTGCCACCAGTGAGTGGACAGGGGGCGAAGAGACCCAGTACTTC
-	-	TRBV7-2	TRBJ1-2	CASSLVGQSYGYTF	TGTGCCAGCAGCTTAGTCGGACAGAGCTATGGCTACACCTTC
-	-	TRBV14	TRBJ2-2	CASSQVVRTGELFF	TGTGCCAGCAGCCAAGTGGTGAGGACCGGGGAGCTGTTTTTT
few	TRBD1	TRBV4-3	TRBJ1-2	CASSPTTGNYGYTF	TGCGCCAGCAGCCCGACGACAGGGAACTATGGCTACACCTTC
-	TRBD1	TRBV7-2	TRBJ2-1	CASSLTWTGYNEQFF	TGTGCCAGCAGCTTGACATGGACAGGGTACAATGAGCAGTTCTTC
-	-	TRBV11-2	TRBJ1-3	CASSLVGAQNTIYF	TGTGCCAGCAGCTTAGTTGGGGCCCAAAACACCATATATTTT
-	TRBD1	TRBV7-8	TRBJ2-2	CASRRDRVKAGELFF	TGTGCCAGCAGACGGGACAGGGTGAAGGCCGGGGAGCTGTTTTTT
once	-	TRBV6-7	TRBJ1-5	CASSYVQTGQPQHF	TGTGCCAGCAGTTACGTCCAGACGGGTCAGCCCCAGCATTTT
few	TRBD1	TRBV5-4	TRBJ1-1	CASSFAGQASEAFF	TGTGCCAGCAGCTTTGCTGGACAGGCCTCGGAAGCTTTCTTT
-	TRBD1	TRBV2	TRBJ1-2	CASSDQGVRGYTF	TGTGCCAGCAGTGACCAGGGGGTGAGGGGCTACACCTTC
-	TRBD2	TRBV4-1	TRBJ2-1	CASSQEGLAGASYNEQFF	TGCGCCAGCAGCCAAGAGGGACTAGCGGGGGCATCCTACAATGAGCAGTTCTTC
once	-	TRBV7-8	TRBJ2-7	CASSLTGTAYEQYF	TGTGCCAGCAGCCTGACCGGGACTGCCTACGAGCAGTACTTC
-	-	TRBV2	TRBJ1-1	CASRRQIEAFF	TGTGCCAGCAGGCGACAGATTGAAGCTTTCTTT
-	-	TRBV19	TRBJ2-7	CASSMTASTYEQYF	TGTGCCAGTAGTATGACAGCCTCGACCTACGAGCAGTACTTC
-	-	TRBV28	TRBJ1-2	CASSLGLGGRGGYTF	TGTGCCAGCAGTTTAGGTCTCGGGGGGCGCGGTGGCTACACCTTC
-	-	TRBV20-1	TRBJ1-1	CSASDLRMDTEAFF	TGCAGTGCTAGTGACCTAAGAATGGACACTGAAGCTTTCTTT
-	-	TRBV6-5	TRBJ2-7	CASSITGNAAYEQYF	TGTGCCAGCAGCATAACAGGGAACGCGGCCTACGAGCAGTACTTC
-	TRBD1	TRBV4-3	TRBJ2-3	CASSRRDRGPDTQYF	TGCGCCAGCAGCCGCCGGGACAGGGGCCCGGATACGCAGTATTTT
-	TRBD1	TRBV29-1	TRBJ2-3	CSVERGPDTQYF	TGCAGCGTCGAAAGGGGGCCAGATACGCAGTATTTT
once	TRBD1	TRBV6-1	TRBJ1-1	CASSELGTGGTEAFF	TGTGCCAGCAGTGAACTGGGGACAGGGGGGACTGAAGCTTTCTTT
-	-	TRBV6-6	TRBJ2-7	CASQRGISYEQYF	TGTGCCAGTCAAAGGGGCATCTCCTACGAGCAGTACTTC
-	TRBD1	TRBV28	TRBJ1-5	CASSLGGRGSGRNQPQHF	TGTGCCAGCAGTTTAGGTGGCAGGGGGAGCGGTCGCAATCAGCCCCAGCATTTT
-	TRBD1	TRBV3-1/TRBV3-2	TRBJ1-6	CASSHPKTPGTDNSPLHF	TGTGCCAGCAGCCACCCCAAAACCCCCGGGACAGATAATTCACCCCTCCACTTT
once	-	TRBV5-6	TRBJ1-5	CASSFGLLEGPQHF	TGTGCCAGCAGCTTTGGACTTCTCGAAGGGCCCCAGCATTTT
-	-	TRBV4-1	TRBJ1-1	CASSQGGGNTEAFF	TGCGCCAGCAGCCAAGGAGGAGGGAACACTGAAGCTTTCTTT
-	TRBD2	TRBV28	TRBJ2-7	CASSLLSGVYEQYF	TGTGCCAGCAGTTTATTGAGCGGGGTCTACGAGCAGTACTTC
-	-	TRBV30	TRBJ1-6	CAWSLEGYSPLHF	TGTGCCTGGAGTTTAGAGGGTTATTCACCCCTCCACTTT
-	-	TRBV6-6	TRBJ1-2	CASSYAPTRVGYTF	TGTGCCAGCAGTTACGCACCGACTCGAGTGGGCTACACCTTC
-	TRBD1	TRBV5-1	TRBJ2-5	CASSLATGEETQYF	TGCGCCAGCAGCTTGGCCACAGGGGAAGAGACCCAGTACTTC
-	-	TRBV9	TRBJ1-2	CASTTSVDGNYGYTF	TGTGCCAGCACCACGTCGGTCGACGGGAACTATGGCTACACCTTC
-	TRBD1	TRBV7-2	TRBJ1-5	CASSLGQAQHF	TGTGCCAGCAGCTTGGGACAGGCCCAGCATTTT
-	-	TRBV12-3/TRBV12-4	TRBJ2-3	CASSLTATDTQYF	TGTGCCAGCAGTTTAACAGCCACAGATACGCAGTATTTT
-	TRBD2	TRBV2	TRBJ2-7	CATTFVAGGGEWQYF	TGTGCCACCACCTTCGTGGCGGGGGGAGGAGAGTGGCAGTACTTC
-	-	TRBV29-1	TRBJ1-2	CSASGSGYTF	TGCAGCGCTTCAGGATCCGGCTACACCTTC
-	TRBD1	TRBV7-9	TRBJ2-7	CASSPRDRDYEQYF	TGTGCCAGCAGCCCACGGGACAGGGACTACGAGCAGTACTTC